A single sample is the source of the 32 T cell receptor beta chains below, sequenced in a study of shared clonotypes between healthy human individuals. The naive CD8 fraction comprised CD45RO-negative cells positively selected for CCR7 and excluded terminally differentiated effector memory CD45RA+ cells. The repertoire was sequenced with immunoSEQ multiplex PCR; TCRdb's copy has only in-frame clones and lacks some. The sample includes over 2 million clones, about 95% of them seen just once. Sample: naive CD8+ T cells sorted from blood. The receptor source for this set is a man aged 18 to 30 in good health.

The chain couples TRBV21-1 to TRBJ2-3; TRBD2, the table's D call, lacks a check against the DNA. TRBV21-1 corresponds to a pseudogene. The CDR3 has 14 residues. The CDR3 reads CASSKEGGPDTQYF. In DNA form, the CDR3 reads TGTGCCAGCAGCAAAGAGGGAGGGCCAGATACGCAGTATTTT.

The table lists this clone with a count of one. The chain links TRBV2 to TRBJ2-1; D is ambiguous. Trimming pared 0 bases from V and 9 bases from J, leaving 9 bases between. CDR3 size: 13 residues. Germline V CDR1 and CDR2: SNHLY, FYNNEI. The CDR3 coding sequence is TGTGCCAGCAGTGAAGCACTGTTTGCTGAGCAGTTCTTC. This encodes CASSEALFAEQFF.

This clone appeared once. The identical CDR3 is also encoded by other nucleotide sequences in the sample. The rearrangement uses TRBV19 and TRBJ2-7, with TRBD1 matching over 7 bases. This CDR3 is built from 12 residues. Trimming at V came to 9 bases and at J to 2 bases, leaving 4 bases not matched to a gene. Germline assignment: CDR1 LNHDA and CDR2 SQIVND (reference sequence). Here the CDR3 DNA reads TGTGCCAGCTCCGGGACAGCCTACGAGCAGTACTTC. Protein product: CASSGTAYEQYF.

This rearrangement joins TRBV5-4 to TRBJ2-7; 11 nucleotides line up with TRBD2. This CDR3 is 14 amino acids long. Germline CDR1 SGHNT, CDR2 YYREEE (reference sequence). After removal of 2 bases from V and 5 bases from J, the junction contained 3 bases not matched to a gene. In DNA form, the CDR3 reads TGTGCCAGCAGCTTTAGCGGGGGGGCTGACGAGCAGTACTTC. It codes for CASSFSGGADEQYF.

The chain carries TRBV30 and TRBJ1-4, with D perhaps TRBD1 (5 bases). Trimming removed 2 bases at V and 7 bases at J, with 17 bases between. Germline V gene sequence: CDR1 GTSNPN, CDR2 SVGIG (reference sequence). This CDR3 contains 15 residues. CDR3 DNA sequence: TGTGCCTGGAGTTATGGGGGTGGCTTACGTGAAAAACTGTTTTTT. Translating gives CAWSYGGGLREKLFF.

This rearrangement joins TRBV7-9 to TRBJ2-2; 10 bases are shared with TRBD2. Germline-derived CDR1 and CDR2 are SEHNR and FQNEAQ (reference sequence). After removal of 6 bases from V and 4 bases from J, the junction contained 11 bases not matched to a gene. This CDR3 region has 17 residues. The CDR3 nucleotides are TGTGCCAGCAGTAATAACCTAGCGGGAGTGGCCACCGGGGAGCTGTTTTTT. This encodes CASSNNLAGVATGELFF.

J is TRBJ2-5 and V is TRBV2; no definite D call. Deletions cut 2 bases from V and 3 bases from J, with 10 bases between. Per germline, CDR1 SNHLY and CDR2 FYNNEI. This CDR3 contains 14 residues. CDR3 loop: CASSEYGVEETQYF. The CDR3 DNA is TGTGCCAGCAGTGAATATGGGGTGGAAGAGACCCAGTACTTC.

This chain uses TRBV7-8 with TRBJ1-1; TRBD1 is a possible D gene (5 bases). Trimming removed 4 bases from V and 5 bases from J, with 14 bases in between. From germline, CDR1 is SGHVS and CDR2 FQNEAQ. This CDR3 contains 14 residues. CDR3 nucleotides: TGTGCCAGCAGCTCACGGGGAGGGGAAACTGAAGCTTTCTTT. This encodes CASSSRGGETEAFF.

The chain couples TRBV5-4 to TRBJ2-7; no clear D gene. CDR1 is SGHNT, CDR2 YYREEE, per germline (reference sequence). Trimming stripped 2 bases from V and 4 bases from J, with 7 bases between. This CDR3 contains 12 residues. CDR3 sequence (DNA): TGTGCCAGCAGCTTCGGACGGTACGAGCAGTACTTC. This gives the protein CASSFGRYEQYF.

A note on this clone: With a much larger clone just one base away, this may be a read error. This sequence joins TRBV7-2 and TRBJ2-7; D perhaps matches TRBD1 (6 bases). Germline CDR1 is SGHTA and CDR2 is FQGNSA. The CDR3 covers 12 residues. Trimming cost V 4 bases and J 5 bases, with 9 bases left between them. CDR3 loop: CASSWGHDEQYF. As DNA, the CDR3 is TGTGCCAGCAGCTGGGGACACGACGAGCAGTACTTC. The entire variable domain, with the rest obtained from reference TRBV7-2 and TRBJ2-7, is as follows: GAGVSQSPSNKVTEKGKDVELRCDPISGHTALYWYRQSLGQGLEFLIYFQGNSAPDKSGLPSDRFSAERTGGSVSTLTIQRTQQEDSAVYLCASSWGHDEQYFGPGTRLTVT.

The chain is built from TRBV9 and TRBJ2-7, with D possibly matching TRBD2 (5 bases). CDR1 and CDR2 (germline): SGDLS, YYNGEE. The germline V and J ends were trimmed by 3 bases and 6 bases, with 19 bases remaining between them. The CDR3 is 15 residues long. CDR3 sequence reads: CASSGSGLGQSEQYF. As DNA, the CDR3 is TGTGCCAGCAGCGGGAGCGGCCTAGGGCAGTCCGAGCAGTACTTC.

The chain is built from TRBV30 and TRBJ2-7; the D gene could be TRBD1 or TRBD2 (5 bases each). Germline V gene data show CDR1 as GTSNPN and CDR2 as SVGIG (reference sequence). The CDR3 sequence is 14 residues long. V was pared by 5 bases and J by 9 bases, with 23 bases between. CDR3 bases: TGTGCCTGGGACCCGGACGGGGCTGCACGAAGGCAGTACTTC. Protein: CAWDPDGAARRQYF.

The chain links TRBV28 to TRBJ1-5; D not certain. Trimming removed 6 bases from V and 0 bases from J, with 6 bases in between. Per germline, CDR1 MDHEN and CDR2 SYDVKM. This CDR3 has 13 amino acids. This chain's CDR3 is CASSPFSNQPQHF. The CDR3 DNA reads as TGTGCCAGCAGCCCTTTTAGCAATCAGCCCCAGCATTTT.

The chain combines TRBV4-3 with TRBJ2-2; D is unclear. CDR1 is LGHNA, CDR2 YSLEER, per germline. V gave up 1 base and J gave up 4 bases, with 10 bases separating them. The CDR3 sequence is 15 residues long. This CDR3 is CASSQGHDPTGELFF. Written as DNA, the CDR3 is TGCGCCAGCAGCCAAGGCCACGACCCCACCGGGGAGCTGTTTTTT.

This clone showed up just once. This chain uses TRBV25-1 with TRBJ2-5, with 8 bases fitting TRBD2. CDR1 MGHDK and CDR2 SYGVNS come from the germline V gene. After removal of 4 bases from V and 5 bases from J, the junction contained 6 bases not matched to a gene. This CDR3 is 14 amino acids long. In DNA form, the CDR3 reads TGTGCCAGCAGTGCCCGGACTAGCAGGGAGACCCAGTACTTC. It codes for CASSARTSRETQYF.

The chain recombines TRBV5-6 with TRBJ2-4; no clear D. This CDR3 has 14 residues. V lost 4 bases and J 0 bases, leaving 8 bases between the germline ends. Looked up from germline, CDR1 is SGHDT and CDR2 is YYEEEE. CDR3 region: CASSPGRAKNIQYF. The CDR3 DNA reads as TGTGCCAGCAGCCCCGGAAGAGCCAAAAACATTCAGTACTTC.

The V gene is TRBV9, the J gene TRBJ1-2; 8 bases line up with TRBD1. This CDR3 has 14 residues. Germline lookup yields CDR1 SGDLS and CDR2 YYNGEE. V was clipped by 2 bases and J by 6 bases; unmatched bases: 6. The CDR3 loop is CASSVSGGANGYTF. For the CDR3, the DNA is TGTGCCAGCAGCGTTTCAGGGGGCGCGAATGGCTACACCTTC. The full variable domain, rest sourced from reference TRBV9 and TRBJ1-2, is DSGVTQTPKHLITATGQRVTLRCSPRSGDLSVYWYQQSLDQGLQFLIQYYNGEERAKGNILERFSAQQFPDLHSELNLSSLELGDSALYFCASSVSGGANGYTFGSGTRLTVV.

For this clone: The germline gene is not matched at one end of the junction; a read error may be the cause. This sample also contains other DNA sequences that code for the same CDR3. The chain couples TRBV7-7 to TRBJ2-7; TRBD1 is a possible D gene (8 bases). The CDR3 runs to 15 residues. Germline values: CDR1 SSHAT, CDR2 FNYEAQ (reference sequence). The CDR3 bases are TGTGCTAGCAGCCCAGGACAGGGAGGGTCCTACGAGCAGTACTTC. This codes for CASSPGQGGSYEQYF.

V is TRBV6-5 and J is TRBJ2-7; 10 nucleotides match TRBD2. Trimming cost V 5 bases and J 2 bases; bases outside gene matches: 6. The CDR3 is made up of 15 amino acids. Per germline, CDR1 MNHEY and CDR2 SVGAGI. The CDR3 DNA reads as TGTGCCAGCAGTCCTTGGACTAGCGGTCCCTACGAGCAGTACTTC. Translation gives CASSPWTSGPYEQYF.

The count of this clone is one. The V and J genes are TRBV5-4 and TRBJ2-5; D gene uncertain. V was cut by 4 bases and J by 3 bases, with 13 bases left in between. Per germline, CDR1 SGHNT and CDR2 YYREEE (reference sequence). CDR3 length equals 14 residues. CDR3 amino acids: CASSLKGSKETQYF. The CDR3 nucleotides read TGTGCCAGCAGCCTCAAGGGCAGTAAAGAGACCCAGTACTTC.

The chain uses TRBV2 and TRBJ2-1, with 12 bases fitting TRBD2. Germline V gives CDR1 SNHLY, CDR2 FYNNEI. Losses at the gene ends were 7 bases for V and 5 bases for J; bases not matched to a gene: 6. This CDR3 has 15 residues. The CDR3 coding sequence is TGTGCCAGCACCCCTCGGACTAGCGGGGACAATGAGCAGTTCTTC. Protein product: CASTPRTSGDNEQFF.

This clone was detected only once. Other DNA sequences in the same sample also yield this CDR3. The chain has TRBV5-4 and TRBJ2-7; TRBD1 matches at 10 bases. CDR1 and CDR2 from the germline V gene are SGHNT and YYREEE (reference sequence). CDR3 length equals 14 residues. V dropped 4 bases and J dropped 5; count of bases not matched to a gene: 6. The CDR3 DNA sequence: TGTGCCAGCAGCCCCCGGGACAGGGGAAACGAGCAGTACTTC. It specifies CASSPRDRGNEQYF. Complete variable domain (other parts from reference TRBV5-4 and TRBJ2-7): ETGVTQSPTHLIKTRGQQVTLRCSSQSGHNTVSWYQQALGQGPQFIFQYYREEENGRGNFPPRFSGLQFPNYSSELNVNALELDDSALYLCASSPRDRGNEQYFGPGTRLTVT.

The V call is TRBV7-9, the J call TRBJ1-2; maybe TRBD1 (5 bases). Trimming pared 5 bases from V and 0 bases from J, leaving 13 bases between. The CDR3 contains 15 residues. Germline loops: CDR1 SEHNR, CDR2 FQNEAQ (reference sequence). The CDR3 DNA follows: TGTGCCAGCAGCGTAGGTGGAGGGGCTAACTATGGCTACACCTTC. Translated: CASSVGGGANYGYTF. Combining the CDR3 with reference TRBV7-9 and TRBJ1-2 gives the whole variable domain DTGVSQNPRHKITKRGQNVTFRCDPISEHNRLYWYRQTLGQGPEFLTYFQNEAQLEKSRLLSDRFSAERPKGSFSTLEIQRTEQGDSAMYLCASSVGGGANYGYTFGSGTRLTVV.

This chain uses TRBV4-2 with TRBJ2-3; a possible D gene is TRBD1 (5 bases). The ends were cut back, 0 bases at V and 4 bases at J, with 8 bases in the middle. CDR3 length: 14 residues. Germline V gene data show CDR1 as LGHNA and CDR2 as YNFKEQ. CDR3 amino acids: CASSQDRGPDTQYF. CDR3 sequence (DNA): TGTGCCAGCAGCCAAGATAGGGGCCCAGATACGCAGTATTTT.

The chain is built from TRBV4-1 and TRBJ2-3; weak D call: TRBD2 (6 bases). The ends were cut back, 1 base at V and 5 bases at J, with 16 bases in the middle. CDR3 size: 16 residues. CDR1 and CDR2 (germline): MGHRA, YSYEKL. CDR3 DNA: TGCGCCAGCAGCCAAGCGCCGGGACTCGAAAGAGATACGCAGTATTTT. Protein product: CASSQAPGLERDTQYF.

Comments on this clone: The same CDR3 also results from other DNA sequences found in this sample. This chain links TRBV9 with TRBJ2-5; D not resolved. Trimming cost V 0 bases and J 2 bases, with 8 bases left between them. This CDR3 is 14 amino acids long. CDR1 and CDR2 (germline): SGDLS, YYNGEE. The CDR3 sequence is CASSVGGSQETQYF. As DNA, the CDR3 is TGTGCCAGCAGCGTAGGCGGATCTCAAGAGACCCAGTACTTC.

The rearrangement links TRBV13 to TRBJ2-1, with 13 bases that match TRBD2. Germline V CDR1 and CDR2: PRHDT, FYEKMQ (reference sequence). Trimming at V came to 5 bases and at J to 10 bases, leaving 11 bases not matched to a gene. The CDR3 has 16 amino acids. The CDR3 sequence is CASSTRLAGGLGEQFF. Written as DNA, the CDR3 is TGTGCCAGCAGCACCCGACTAGCGGGAGGTCTCGGGGAGCAGTTCTTC. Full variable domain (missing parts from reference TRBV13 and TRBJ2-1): AAGVIQSPRHLIKEKRETATLKCYPIPRHDTVYWYQQGPGQDPQFLISFYEKMQSDKGSIPDRFSAQQFSDYHSELNMSSLELGDSALYFCASSTRLAGGLGEQFFGPGTRLTVL.

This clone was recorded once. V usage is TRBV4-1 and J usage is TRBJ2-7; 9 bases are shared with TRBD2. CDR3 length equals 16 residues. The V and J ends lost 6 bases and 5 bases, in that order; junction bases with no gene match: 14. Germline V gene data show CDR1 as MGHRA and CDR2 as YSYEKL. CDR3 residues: CASSPLGSGSSNEQYF. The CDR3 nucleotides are TGCGCCAGCAGTCCCTTGGGTAGCGGGAGCAGCAACGAGCAGTACTTC.

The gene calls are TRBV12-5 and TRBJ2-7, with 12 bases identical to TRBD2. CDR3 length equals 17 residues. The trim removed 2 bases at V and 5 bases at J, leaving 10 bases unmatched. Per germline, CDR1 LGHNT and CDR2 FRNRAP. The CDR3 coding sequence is TGTGCTAGTGGTTTGCCAGACCTAGCGGGAGGGGCCCACGAGCAGTACTTC. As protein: CASGLPDLAGGAHEQYF. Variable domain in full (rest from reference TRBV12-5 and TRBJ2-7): DARVTQTPRHKVTEMGQEVTMRCQPILGHNTVFWYRQTMMQGLELLAYFRNRAPLDDSGMPKDRFSAEMPDATLATLKIQPSEPRDSAVYFCASGLPDLAGGAHEQYFGPGTRLTVT.

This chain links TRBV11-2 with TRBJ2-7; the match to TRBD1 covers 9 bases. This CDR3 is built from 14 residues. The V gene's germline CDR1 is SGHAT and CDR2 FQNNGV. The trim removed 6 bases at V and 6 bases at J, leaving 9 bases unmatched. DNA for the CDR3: TGTGCCAGCAGAATCGGGACAGGGTTTCGCGAGCAGTACTTC. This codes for CASRIGTGFREQYF.

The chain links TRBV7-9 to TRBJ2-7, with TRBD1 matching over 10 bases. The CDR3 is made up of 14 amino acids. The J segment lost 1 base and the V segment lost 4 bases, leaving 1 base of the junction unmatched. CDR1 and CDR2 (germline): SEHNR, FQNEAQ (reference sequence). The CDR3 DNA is TGTGCCAGCAGCTGGGGACAGGGGTCCTACGAGCAGTACTTC. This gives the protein CASSWGQGSYEQYF.

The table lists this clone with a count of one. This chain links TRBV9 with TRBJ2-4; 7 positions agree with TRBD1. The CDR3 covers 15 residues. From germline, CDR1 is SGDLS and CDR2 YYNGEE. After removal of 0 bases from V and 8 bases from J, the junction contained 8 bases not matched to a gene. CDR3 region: CASSVDAQGVDIQYF. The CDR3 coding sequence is TGTGCCAGCAGCGTAGACGCGCAGGGGGTGGACATTCAGTACTTC.